This T cell receptor beta chain originates from a study of OX40 agonist ivuxolimab in advanced cancers. Profiling relied on immunoSEQ multiplex PCR, and the TCRdb table lists in-frame clones only, not all of them. The sample shows tens of thousands of clones, 81% of them seen only once. CDR1 is SNHLY, CDR2 FYNNEI, per germline. The CDR3 has 12 residues. The V gene lost 6 bases and the J gene lost 8 bases, with 10 bases spanning the gap. This clonotype was sampled from an adult with an advanced solid tumor such as melanoma, head and neck, liver or kidney cancer. V gene TRBV2 combines with J gene TRBJ1-4, with D maybe TRBD1 (5 bases). Specimen: CD4+ or CD8+ T cells sorted from blood, collected in a trial of the OX40 agonist ivuxolimab. CDR3 amino acids: CASRITGEKLFF. CDR3 nucleotides: TGTGCCAGCAGAATCACAGGCGAAAAACTGTTTTTT.